The sample holds a few counts of the clone carrying this T cell receptor (beta chain). The data are from a study of control samples from healthy donors and cancer patients. The protocol was immunoSEQ multiplex PCR, while the TCRdb copy is restricted to in-frame clones and leaves out a portion. The table includes around 160,000 clones, more than 85% detected once. This CDR3 spans 18 amino acids. The V gene end was trimmed by 1 base and the J gene end by 3 bases; junction bases not matched to a gene: 11. CDR1 is MGHRA, CDR2 YSYEKL, per germline. The chain recombines TRBV4-1 with TRBJ1-2; 10 nucleotides line up with TRBD1. What was sequenced was blood. The sequence was obtained from a man younger than 30 in good health. This CDR3 reads CASSQVIRRTGGDYGYTF. The CDR3 nucleotides are TGCGCCAGCAGCCAAGTGATACGCAGGACAGGGGGAGACTATGGCTACACCTTC.